Following are 19 T cell receptor beta chains from one sample sequenced in a study of cytomegalovirus exposure and HLA in healthy donors. Researchers ran the PCR with 60 Vbeta and 13 Jbeta primers. Profiled with immunoSEQ multiplex PCR; TCRdb holds only in-frame clones, not every one. This sample carries about 130,000 clones, 60% to 85% of them seen once, and the ten largest clones take roughly 1.5%. Sequencing was done on a sample of PBMCs. These receptor sequences come from a woman in her late teens or twenties in good health and CMV-seronegative.

The chain is built from TRBV30 and TRBJ2-1; TRBD1 matches 9 bases. CDR3 length: 15 amino acids. V gave up 3 bases and J gave up 3 bases; unmatched junction bases: 6. From germline, CDR1 is GTSNPN and CDR2 SVGIG (reference sequence). The CDR3 nucleotides are TGTGCCTGGAGGATCGGGACAGGGATCTACAATGAGCAGTTCTTC. Its translation is CAWRIGTGIYNEQFF.

The V and J genes are TRBV11-2 and TRBJ1-2; D is undetermined. V was trimmed by 4 bases and J by 2 bases, leaving 14 bases between them. The V gene's germline CDR1 is SGHAT and CDR2 FQNNGV. This CDR3 spans 15 amino acids. DNA of the CDR3: TGTGCCAGCAGCTCACCGCGCTCTAGGAACTATGGCTACACCTTC. Translation: CASSSPRSRNYGYTF. The full variable domain, with the rest looked up from reference TRBV11-2 and TRBJ1-2, is EAGVAQSPRYKIIEKRQSVAFWCNPISGHATLYWYQQILGQGPKLLIQFQNNGVVDDSQLPKDRFSAERLKGVDSTLKIQPAKLEDSAVYLCASSSPRSRNYGYTFGSGTRLTVV.

The chain has TRBV29-1 and TRBJ1-2; no firm D call. The CDR3 consists of 13 residues. Trimming left V 4 bases short and J 4 bases short, with 13 bases between. Germline-derived CDR1 and CDR2 are SQVTM and ANQGSEA. CDR3 in DNA: TGCAGCGTTGGTGGCATCCTCCCCTATGGCTACACCTTC. The encoded protein is CSVGGILPYGYTF.

V usage is TRBV23-1 and J usage is TRBJ1-5, with a tentative D call TRBD1 (6 bases). TRBV23-1 is an ORF, with its function uncertain. With 2 bases removed from V and 3 bases from J, the gap between germline ends came to 11 bases. The CDR3 is made up of 15 amino acids. CDR3 nucleotide sequence: TGCGCCAGCAGTCAAAACAGGGCCCTCAATCAGCCCCAGCATTTT. Its translation: CASSQNRALNQPQHF.

This clone was recorded a few times. V is TRBV7-9 and J is TRBJ2-3; no reliable D call. The CDR3 extends over 12 amino acids. Trimming removed 3 bases at V and 7 bases at J, with 8 bases between. Germline V gives CDR1 SEHNR, CDR2 FQNEAQ (reference sequence). The DNA for the CDR3 is TGTGCCAGCAGCTTTTACACTAATACGCAGTATTTT. Protein product: CASSFYTNTQYF.

This clone has just one count. The gene calls are TRBV2 and TRBJ2-1; 10 nucleotides match TRBD2. Trimming took 11 bases from V and 7 from J; bases not matched to a gene: 14. Looked up from germline, CDR1 is SNHLY and CDR2 is FYNNEI. The CDR3 is made up of 15 amino acids. CDR3 DNA sequence: TGTGCCGCCTTGAAAAGGAGCGGGAGGGCGAATGAGCAGTTCTTC. Residues: CAALKRSGRANEQFF.

The CDR3 is CASSFTTGGSNQPQHF. As DNA, the CDR3 is TGTGCCAGCAGCTTTACGACAGGGGGCAGTAATCAGCCCCAGCATTTT. The J gene is TRBJ1-5, the V gene TRBV5-4, with TRBD1 identical over 10 bases. V gave up 2 bases and J gave up 4 bases; unmatched junction bases: 6. The length of the CDR3 is 16 residues. Germline V lookup: CDR1 SGHNT, CDR2 YYREEE (reference sequence).

The chain is built from TRBV7-9 and TRBJ2-5; 14 bases align to TRBD2. This CDR3 has 17 amino acids. Per the germline V gene, CDR1 is SEHNR and CDR2 is FQNEAQ (reference sequence). The ends lost 5 bases at V and 5 bases at J; junction bases unmatched: 10. CDR3 in amino acids: CASSPGTSGRPTETQYF. The DNA of the CDR3 is TGTGCCAGCAGCCCCGGGACTAGCGGGAGACCCACCGAGACCCAGTACTTC. Complete variable domain (other parts from reference TRBV7-9 and TRBJ2-5): DTGVSQNPRHKITKRGQNVTFRCDPISEHNRLYWYRQTLGQGPEFLTYFQNEAQLEKSRLLSDRFSAERPKGSFSTLEIQRTEQGDSAMYLCASSPGTSGRPTETQYFGPGTRLLVL.

V is TRBV6-1 and J is TRBJ1-5; D is uncertain. V lost 5 bases and J lost 0, with 5 bases in between. CDR3 length: 13 residues. Germline V lookup: CDR1 MNHNS, CDR2 SASEGT. The CDR3 here is CASSSYSNQPQHF. The CDR3 DNA is TGTGCCAGCAGTAGCTATAGCAATCAGCCCCAGCATTTT.

The chain has TRBV7-2 and TRBJ2-7; 12 bases map to TRBD1. Trimming took 1 base from V and 1 from J; bases not matched to a gene: 5. The germline CDR1 and CDR2 sequences are SGHTA and FQGNSA. The CDR3 spans 17 residues. The CDR3 region has the DNA TGTGCCAGCAGCTTAGTTCTGGGACAGGGGGCATCCTACGAGCAGTACTTC. Translated, it gives CASSLVLGQGASYEQYF. The variable domain in full, completed from reference TRBV7-2 and TRBJ2-7, reads GAGVSQSPSNKVTEKGKDVELRCDPISGHTALYWYRQSLGQGLEFLIYFQGNSAPDKSGLPSDRFSAERTGGSVSTLTIQRTQQEDSAVYLCASSLVLGQGASYEQYFGPGTRLTVT.

The chain recombines TRBV30 with TRBJ2-1; 13 bases fit TRBD2. The CDR3 extends over 16 amino acids. CDR1 is GTSNPN, CDR2 SVGIG, per germline (reference sequence). The V segment lost 3 bases and the J segment 2 bases; nucleotides outside the gene matches: 4. For the CDR3, the DNA is TGTGCCTGGAGCCGGGGGACTAGCGGGGCCTACAATGAGCAGTTCTTC. Protein product: CAWSRGTSGAYNEQFF.

The rearrangement links TRBV4-2 to TRBJ2-1; D gene unclear. CDR3 length equals 13 residues. Per the germline V gene, CDR1 is LGHNA and CDR2 is YNFKEQ. Trimming took 3 bases from V and 3 from J, leaving 6 bases between them. The CDR3 loop is CASSQVGYNEQFF. The CDR3, as DNA: TGTGCCAGCAGCCAGGTCGGCTACAATGAGCAGTTCTTC.

V gene TRBV7-8 combines with J gene TRBJ2-1, with 7 bases aligning to TRBD1. The J segment lost 2 bases and the V segment lost 5 bases, leaving 3 bases of the junction unmatched. From germline, CDR1 is SGHVS and CDR2 FQNEAQ. This CDR3 has 14 residues. The CDR3 loop reads CASSGQVAYNEQFF. CDR3 nucleotide sequence: TGTGCCAGCAGCGGACAGGTGGCCTACAATGAGCAGTTCTTC. The whole variable domain, remainder taken from reference TRBV7-8 and TRBJ2-1, is GAGVSQSPRYKVAKRGQDVALRCDPISGHVSLFWYQQALGQGPEFLTYFQNEAQLDKSGLPSDRFFAERPEGSVSTLKIQRTQQEDSAVYLCASSGQVAYNEQFFGPGTRLTVL.

The chain has TRBV19 and TRBJ2-7, with 8 bases that match TRBD2. The ends lost 6 bases at V and 6 bases at J; junction bases unmatched: 7. CDR3 length: 13 amino acids. The germline V gene has CDR1 LNHDA and CDR2 SQIVND (reference sequence). DNA for the CDR3: TGTGCCAGTAGCCCAGGACTAGCCGCCGAGCAGTACTTC. It specifies CASSPGLAAEQYF.

Only a few counts were recorded for this clone. The chain uses TRBV6-5 and TRBJ1-1, with 7 bases aligning to TRBD1. Germline CDR1 and CDR2: MNHEY and SVGAGI. The V and J ends lost 2 bases and 3 bases, in that order; junction bases with no gene match: 3. The CDR3 is made up of 14 amino acids. The CDR3 coding sequence is TGTGCCAGCAGTTACGCAGACAGGGACACTGAAGCTTTCTTT. Its protein product is CASSYADRDTEAFF.

This CDR3 is CASSYSWSGKTGELFF. CDR3 bases: TGTGCCAGCAGTTACTCGTGGAGCGGGAAAACCGGGGAGCTGTTTTTT. The chain links TRBV6-7 to TRBJ2-2, with 7 bases aligning to TRBD2. TRBV6-7 is recorded as an ORF, its role being uncertain. Germline trimming cut 0 bases from V and 5 bases from J; bases unmatched to any gene: 6. The CDR3 totals 16 residues.

The rearrangement joins TRBV4-1 to TRBJ2-5; maybe TRBD2 (5 bases). Germline V lookup: CDR1 MGHRA, CDR2 YSYEKL. Trimming took 1 base from V and 1 from J, leaving 10 bases between them. This CDR3 has 15 residues. In DNA, the CDR3 is TGCGCCAGCAGCCAAGTCGAGCGGAGCCAAGAGACCCAGTACTTC. Translated: CASSQVERSQETQYF.

The chain is built from TRBV7-8 and TRBJ2-2, with D tentatively TRBD2 (5 bases). The CDR3 has 15 residues. The V and J ends lost 3 bases and 5 bases respectively, with 13 bases between them. Germline V lookup: CDR1 SGHVS, CDR2 FQNEAQ. CDR3 protein: CASSFKRMGTGELFF. The CDR3 DNA sequence: TGTGCCAGCAGCTTTAAGCGGATGGGAACCGGGGAGCTGTTTTTT.

The rearrangement links TRBV5-6 to TRBJ2-3; TRBD2 agrees at 7 bases. The V gene's germline CDR1 is SGHDT and CDR2 YYEEEE. CDR3 length equals 16 residues. V shed 0 bases and J 2 bases; nucleotides not matched to a gene: 6. The CDR3 nucleotides are TGTGCCAGCAGCTTGGAGGGCGGGAGAAACACAGATACGCAGTATTTT. Protein sequence: CASSLEGGRNTDTQYF.